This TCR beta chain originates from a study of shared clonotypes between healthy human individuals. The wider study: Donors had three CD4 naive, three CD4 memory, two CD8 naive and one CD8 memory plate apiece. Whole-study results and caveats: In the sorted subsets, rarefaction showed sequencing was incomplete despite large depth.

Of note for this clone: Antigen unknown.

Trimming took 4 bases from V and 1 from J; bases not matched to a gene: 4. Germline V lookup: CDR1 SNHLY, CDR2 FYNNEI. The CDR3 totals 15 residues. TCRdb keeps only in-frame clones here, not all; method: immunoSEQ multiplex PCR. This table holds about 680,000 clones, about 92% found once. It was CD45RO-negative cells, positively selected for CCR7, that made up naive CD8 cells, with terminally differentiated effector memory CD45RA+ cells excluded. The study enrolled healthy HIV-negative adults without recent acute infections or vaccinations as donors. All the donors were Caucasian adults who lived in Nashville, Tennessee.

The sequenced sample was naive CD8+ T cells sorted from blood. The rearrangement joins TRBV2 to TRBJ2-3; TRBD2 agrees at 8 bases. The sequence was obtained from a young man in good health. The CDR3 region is CASSGETSGTDTQYF. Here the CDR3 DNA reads TGTGCCAGCAGTGGTGAGACTAGCGGCACAGATACGCAGTATTTT.